This T cell receptor (beta chain) is from a study of T cell changes during pregnancy in multiple sclerosis. The protocol was immunoSEQ multiplex PCR, while the TCRdb copy is restricted to in-frame clones and leaves out a portion. This sample has about 31,000 clones, with approximately 89% found just once. The CDR3 covers 12 residues. Germline CDR1 is SQVTM and CDR2 is ANQGSEA. Trimming pared 5 bases from V and 6 bases from J, leaving 13 bases between. The rearrangement joins TRBV29-1 to TRBJ1-1; no firm D call. The sequencing here drew on CD8+ T cells from peripheral blood mononuclear cells, taken in the second trimester of pregnancy. The TCR originated in a female donor with multiple sclerosis, enrolled in a pregnancy study. The chain's CDR3 is CSVTGVTPEAFF. In DNA form, the CDR3 reads TGCAGCGTTACCGGGGTTACCCCTGAAGCTTTCTTT.